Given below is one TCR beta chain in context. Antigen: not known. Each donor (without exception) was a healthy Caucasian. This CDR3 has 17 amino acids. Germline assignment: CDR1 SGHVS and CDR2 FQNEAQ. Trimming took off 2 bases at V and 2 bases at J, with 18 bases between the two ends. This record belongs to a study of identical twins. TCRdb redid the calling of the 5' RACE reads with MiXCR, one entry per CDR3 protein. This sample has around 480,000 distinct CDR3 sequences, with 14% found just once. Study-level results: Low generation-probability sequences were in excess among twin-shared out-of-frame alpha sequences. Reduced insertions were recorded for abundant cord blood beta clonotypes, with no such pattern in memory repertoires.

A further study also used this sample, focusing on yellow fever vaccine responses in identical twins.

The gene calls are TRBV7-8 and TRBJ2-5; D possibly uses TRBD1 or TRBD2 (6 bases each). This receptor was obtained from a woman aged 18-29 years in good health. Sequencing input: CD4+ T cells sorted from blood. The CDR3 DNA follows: TGTGCCAGCAGCTTAAGGGGGGCATTGTTTTCGCAAGAGACCCAGTACTTC. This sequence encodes CASSLRGALFSQETQYF. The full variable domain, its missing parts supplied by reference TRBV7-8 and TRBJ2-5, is GAGVSQSPRYKVAKRGQDVALRCDPISGHVSLFWYQQALGQGPEFLTYFQNEAQLDKSGLPSDRFFAERPEGSVSTLKIQRTQQEDSAVYLCASSLRGALFSQETQYFGPGTRLLVL.